This T cell receptor beta chain is from a study of patients and donors after allogeneic stem cell transplantation (dated by TCRdb to about 2020). Libraries were built with RT-PCR. The sequencer listed for this sample is NextSeq 550. TCRdb applied fastp at Q25 and MiXCR to the public reads, then kept only in-frame beta chains. Entries that share a CDR3 protein sequence are merged under the most common genes and DNA. Counted in this sample were about 200,000 distinct CDR3 sequences; 41% of them appeared once. The ten most abundant clones make up about 30% of the sample. The germline V end is reduced by 1 base and the J end by 11 bases; junction bases left unmatched: 8. The CDR3 covers 14 residues, taking in both the cysteine and the phenylalanine. CDR3 DNA is the only sequence kept; it has 42 bases, read in frame from the first base. Taken from the germline V gene, the CDR1 and CDR2 loops are MGHDK and SYGVNS.

Only a few counts were recorded for this clonotype. Its cognate antigen has yet to be identified. Base qualities are missing; no much larger clone stands one base away. The receptor's source is a human donor who was either an allogeneic HSCT recipient or a stem cell or donor lymphocyte infusion donor (not recorded which). It is not recorded whose cells these are; they may come from a transplant donor. The rearranged chain carries TRBV25-1 and TRBJ2-4, with 7 bases matching TRBD1. The sample comprised blood, either unsorted or a sorted T cell fraction (not recorded which). CDR3 protein: CASSEWDRGGVQYF. The sequenced DNA: TGTGCCAGCAGTGAATGGGATAGAGGGGGCGTTCAGTACTTC.